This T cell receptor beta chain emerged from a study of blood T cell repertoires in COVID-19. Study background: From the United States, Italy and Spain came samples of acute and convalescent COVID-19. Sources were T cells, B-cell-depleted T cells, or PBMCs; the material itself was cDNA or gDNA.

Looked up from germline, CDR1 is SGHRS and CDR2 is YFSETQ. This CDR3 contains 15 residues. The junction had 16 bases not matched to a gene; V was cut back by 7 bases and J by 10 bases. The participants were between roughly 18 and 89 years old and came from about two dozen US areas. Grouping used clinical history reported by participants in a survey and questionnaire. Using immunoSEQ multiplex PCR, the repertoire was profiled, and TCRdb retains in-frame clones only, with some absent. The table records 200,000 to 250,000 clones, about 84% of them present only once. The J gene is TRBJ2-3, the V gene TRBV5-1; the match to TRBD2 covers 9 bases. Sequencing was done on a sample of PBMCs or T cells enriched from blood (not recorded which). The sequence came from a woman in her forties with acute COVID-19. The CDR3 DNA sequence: TGCGCCAGCGGACCATCCCGCGGGGGGGCTTATCCGCAGTATTTT. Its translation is CASGPSRGGAYPQYF. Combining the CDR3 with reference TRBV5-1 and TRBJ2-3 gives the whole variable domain KAGVTQTPRYLIKTRGQQVTLSCSPISGHRSVSWYQQTPGQGLQFLFEYFSETQRNKGNFPGRFSGRQFSNSRSEMNVSTLELGDSALYLCASGPSRGGAYPQYFGPGTRLTVL.